The following is a T cell receptor (beta chain) sequence with its context. This entry is derived from a study of blood T cell repertoires in COVID-19. Study-wide context: Sites across the United States, Italy and Spain contributed samples from acute and convalescent COVID-19.

Original processing methods: Cell counts per sample came from amplifying reference gene primers. Clones were sequenced by immunoSEQ multiplex PCR, and TCRdb holds only the in-frame ones, with some missing. V and J calls and clone size are those listed in that table; D and trimming were worked out from the DNA. Of about 270,000 clones in the sample, 88% were seen once. Germline V gene sequence: CDR1 MDHEN, CDR2 SYDVKM. CDR3 size: 13 residues. With 7 bases removed from V and 7 bases from J, the gap between germline ends came to 16 bases. The TCR comes from a woman aged 45-65 years who had recovered from COVID-19. The chain is built from TRBV28 and TRBJ1-2; maybe TRBD1 (6 bases). The specimen was PBMCs or T cells enriched from blood (not recorded which). The CDR3 sequence: CASKDRGQFGYTF. The CDR3 DNA follows: TGTGCCAGCAAAGACCGGGGACAATTTGGCTACACCTTC.